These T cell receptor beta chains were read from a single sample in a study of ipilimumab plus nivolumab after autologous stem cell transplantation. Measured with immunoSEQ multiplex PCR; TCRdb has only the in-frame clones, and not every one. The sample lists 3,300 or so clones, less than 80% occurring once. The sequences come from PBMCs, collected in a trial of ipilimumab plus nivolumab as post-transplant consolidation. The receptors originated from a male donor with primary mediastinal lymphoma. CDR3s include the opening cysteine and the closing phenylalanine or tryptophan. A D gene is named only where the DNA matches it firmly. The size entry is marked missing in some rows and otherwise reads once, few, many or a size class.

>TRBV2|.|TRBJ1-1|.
CASSAEQMNTEAFF
TGTGCCAGCAGTGCGGAACAGATGAACACTGAAGCTTTCTTT
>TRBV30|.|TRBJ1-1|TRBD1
CAWIGQGMNTEAFF
TGTGCCTGGATTGGACAGGGAATGAACACTGAAGCTTTCTTT
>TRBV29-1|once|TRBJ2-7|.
CSVPGQNYEQYF
TGCAGCGTCCCCGGTCAGAACTACGAGCAGTACTTC
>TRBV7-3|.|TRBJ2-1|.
CASSLTAGGSYNEQFF
TGTGCCAGCAGCTTAACAGCGGGCGGATCCTACAATGAGCAGTTCTTC
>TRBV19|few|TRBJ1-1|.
CASWEGLGMNTEAFF
TGTGCCAGTTGGGAGGGTTTGGGGATGAACACTGAAGCTTTCTTT
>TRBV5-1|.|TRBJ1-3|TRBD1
CASSWTGEGNTIYF
TGCGCCAGCAGCTGGACAGGGGAGGGGAACACCATATATTTT
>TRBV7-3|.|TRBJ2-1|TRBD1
CASSPRTGVGDVEQFF
TGTGCCAGCAGCCCGCGGACAGGGGTAGGAGATGTTGAGCAGTTCTTC
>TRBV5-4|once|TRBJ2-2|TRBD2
CASSLAGGPGELFF
TGTGCCAGCAGCCTAGCGGGAGGGCCTGGGGAGCTGTTTTTT
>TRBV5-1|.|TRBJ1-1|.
CASSLAIGDTEAFF
TGCGCCAGCAGCTTGGCGATAGGGGACACTGAAGCTTTCTTT
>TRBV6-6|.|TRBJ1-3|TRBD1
CASSSPDRGGNTIYF
TGTGCCAGCAGTTCTCCGGACAGGGGTGGAAACACCATATATTTT
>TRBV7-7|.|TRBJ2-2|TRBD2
CASSLGRAGGPAGELFF
TGTGCTAGCAGCTTAGGACGAGCGGGGGGGCCAGCCGGGGAGCTGTTTTTT
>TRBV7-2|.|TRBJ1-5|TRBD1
CASSRTGFGDQPQHF
TGTGCCAGCAGCCGGACAGGGTTTGGAGATCAGCCCCAGCATTTT
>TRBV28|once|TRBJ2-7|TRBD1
CASSADRGDEQYF
TGTGCCAGCAGTGCCGACAGGGGGGACGAGCAGTACTTC
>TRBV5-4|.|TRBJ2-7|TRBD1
CASSRTAGTGTYEQYF
TGTGCCAGCAGCCGCACGGCCGGGACAGGGACCTACGAGCAGTACTTC
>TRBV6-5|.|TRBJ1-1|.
CASSYYKDRGTEAFF
TGTGCCAGCAGTTACTACAAGGACCGGGGGACTGAAGCTTTCTTT
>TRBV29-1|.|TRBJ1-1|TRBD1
CSVVWTGGSTEAFF
TGCAGCGTTGTCTGGACAGGGGGTAGCACTGAAGCTTTCTTT
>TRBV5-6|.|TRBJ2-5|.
CASSLAGPHGETQYF
TGTGCCAGCAGCTTGGCCGGGCCCCACGGGGAGACCCAGTACTTC
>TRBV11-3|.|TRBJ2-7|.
CASSWETTPFYEQYF
TGTGCCAGCAGCTGGGAGACGACCCCTTTCTACGAGCAGTACTTC
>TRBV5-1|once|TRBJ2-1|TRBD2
CASSFGGRSLGDEQFF
TGCGCCAGCAGCTTTGGCGGGAGAAGCCTGGGCGATGAGCAGTTCTTC
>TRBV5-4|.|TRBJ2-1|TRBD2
CASSPPPGSGGANEQFF
TGTGCCAGCAGCCCCCCCCCGGGTAGCGGGGGGGCAAATGAGCAGTTCTTC
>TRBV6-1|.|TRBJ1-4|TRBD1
CASSERKGQASEKLFF
TGTGCCAGCAGTGAAAGGAAGGGACAGGCGTCGGAAAAACTGTTTTTT
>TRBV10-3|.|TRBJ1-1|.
CAISESTVGTEAFF
TGTGCCATCAGTGAGTCGACAGTTGGCACTGAAGCTTTCTTT
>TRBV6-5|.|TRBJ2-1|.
CASSYSPDYNEQFF
TGTGCCAGCAGTTACTCCCCCGACTACAATGAGCAGTTCTTC
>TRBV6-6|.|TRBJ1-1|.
CASSPTGGWRTEAFF
TGTGCCAGCAGCCCGACAGGAGGCTGGCGGACCGAAGCTTTCTTT
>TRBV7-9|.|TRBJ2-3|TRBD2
CASSSPAGDPPSTDTQYF
TGTGCCAGCAGCTCCCCTGCGGGAGACCCCCCAAGCACAGATACGCAGTATTTT
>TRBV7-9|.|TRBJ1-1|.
CASRGMGGDTEAFF
TGTGCCAGCAGGGGAATGGGAGGGGACACTGAAGCTTTCTTT
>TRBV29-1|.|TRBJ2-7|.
CSVSEIYEQYF
TGCAGCGTTTCAGAGATCTACGAGCAGTACTTC
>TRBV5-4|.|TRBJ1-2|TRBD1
CASSLANRVRGDYGYTF
TGTGCCAGCAGCTTGGCCAATAGGGTCAGGGGGGACTATGGCTACACCTTC
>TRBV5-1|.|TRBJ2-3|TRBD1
CASSLAGTGAADTQYF
TGCGCCAGCAGCTTGGCCGGGACAGGGGCAGCAGATACGCAGTATTTT
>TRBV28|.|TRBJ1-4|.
CASSTHGATNEKLFF
TGTGCCAGCAGTACCCACGGTGCAACTAATGAAAAACTGTTTTTT
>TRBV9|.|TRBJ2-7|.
CASSPGVGGGYEQYF
TGTGCCAGCAGCCCAGGGGTCGGAGGGGGCTACGAGCAGTACTTC
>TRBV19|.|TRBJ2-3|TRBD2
CASRASGGSSTDTQYF
TGTGCCAGTAGGGCTAGCGGGGGTTCTAGCACAGATACGCAGTATTTT
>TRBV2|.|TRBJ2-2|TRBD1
CASSVHRGPGELFF
TGTGCCAGCAGTGTCCACAGGGGTCCCGGGGAGCTGTTTTTT
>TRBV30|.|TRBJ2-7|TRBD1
CAWSGGTGRTGQYF
TGTGCCTGGAGTGGGGGGACAGGGCGTACGGGGCAGTACTTC
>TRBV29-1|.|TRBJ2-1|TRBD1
CSVMTEGGSRAQFF
TGCAGCGTTATGACTGAAGGGGGCTCACGTGCGCAGTTCTTC
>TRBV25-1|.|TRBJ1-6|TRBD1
CASEEGAGSPLHF
TGTGCCAGCGAGGAGGGGGCCGGATCACCCCTCCACTTT
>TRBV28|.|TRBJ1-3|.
CASSLSSVRSGNTIYF
TGTGCCAGCAGTTTATCTTCCGTACGCTCTGGAAACACCATATATTTT
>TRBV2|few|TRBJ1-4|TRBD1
CATQGDGNEKLFF
TGTGCCACCCAGGGGGACGGTAATGAAAAACTGTTTTTT
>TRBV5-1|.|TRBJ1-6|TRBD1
CASTEGANSPLHF
TGCGCCAGCACGGAGGGGGCTAATTCACCCCTCCACTTT
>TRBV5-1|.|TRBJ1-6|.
CASSLNGAGNNSPLHF
TGTGCCAGCAGCTTGAACGGGGCAGGGAATAATTCACCCCTCCACTTT
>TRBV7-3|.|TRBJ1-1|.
CASSLALRTVNTEAFF
TGTGCCAGCAGCTTAGCTTTGAGAACGGTGAACACTGAAGCTTTCTTT
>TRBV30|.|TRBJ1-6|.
CAWRRTELYNSPLHF
TGTGCCTGGAGACGTACAGAGCTCTATAATTCACCCCTCCACTTT
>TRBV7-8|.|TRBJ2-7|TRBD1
CASSLGLTGVNEQYF
TGTGCCAGCAGCTTAGGATTGACAGGGGTCAACGAGCAGTACTTC
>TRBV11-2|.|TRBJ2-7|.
CASSTSGAREQYF
TGTGCCAGCAGCACCTCGGGAGCGAGGGAGCAGTACTTC
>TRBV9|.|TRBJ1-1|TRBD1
CASGQGMNTEAFF
TGTGCCAGTGGACAGGGAATGAACACTGAAGCTTTCTTT
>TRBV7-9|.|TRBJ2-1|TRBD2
CASSLSSGGSGEQFF
TGTGCCAGCAGCTTGTCGTCTGGCGGGAGCGGCGAGCAGTTCTTC
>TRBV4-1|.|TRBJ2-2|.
CASSRSGWGAYTGELFF
TGCGCCAGCAGCCGATCGGGTTGGGGCGCTTACACCGGGGAGCTGTTTTTT
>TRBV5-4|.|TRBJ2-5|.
CASSFWFGEQETQYF
TGTGCCAGCAGCTTCTGGTTTGGGGAACAAGAGACCCAGTACTTC
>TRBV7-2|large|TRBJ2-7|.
CASSLISAGSSYEQYF
TGTGCCAGCAGCTTAATCAGCGCGGGTTCCTCCTACGAGCAGTACTTC
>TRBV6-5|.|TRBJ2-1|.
CASRAGRSWGNEQFF
TGTGCCAGCCGGGCGGGCCGCTCTTGGGGCAATGAGCAGTTCTTC
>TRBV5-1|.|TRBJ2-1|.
CASSIQTGYNEQFF
TGCGCCAGCAGCATACAGACAGGTTACAATGAGCAGTTCTTC
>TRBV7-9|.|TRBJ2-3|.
CASSRDGNTDTQYF
TGTGCCAGCAGCCGGGACGGGAACACAGATACGCAGTATTTT